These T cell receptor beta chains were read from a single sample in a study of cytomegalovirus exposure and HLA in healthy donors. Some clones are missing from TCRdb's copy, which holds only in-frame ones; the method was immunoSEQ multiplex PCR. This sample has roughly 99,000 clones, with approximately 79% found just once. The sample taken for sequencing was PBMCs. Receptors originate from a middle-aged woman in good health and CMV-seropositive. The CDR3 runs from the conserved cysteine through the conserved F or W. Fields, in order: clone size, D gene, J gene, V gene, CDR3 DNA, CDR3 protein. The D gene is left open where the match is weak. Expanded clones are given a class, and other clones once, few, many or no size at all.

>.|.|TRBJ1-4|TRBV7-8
TGTGCCAGCAGCAGAGAAGGGGCGGGGGAAAAACTGTTTTTT
CASSREGAGEKLFF
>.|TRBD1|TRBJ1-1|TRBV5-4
TGTGCCAGCAGCTTGATAGGACAGGGGGCTGAAGCTTTCTTT
CASSLIGQGAEAFF
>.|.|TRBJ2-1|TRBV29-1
TGCAGCGGGGGACTCCGAGGGATCTCCTACAATGAGCAGTTCTTC
CSGGLRGISYNEQFF
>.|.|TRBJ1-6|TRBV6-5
TGTGCCAGCAGTTATGGAGATGGTGGCCATTCACCCCTCCACTTT
CASSYGDGGHSPLHF
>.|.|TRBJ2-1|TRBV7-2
TGTGCCAGCAGCTTAGCGGGGGGGCCCTACAATGAGCAGTTCTTC
CASSLAGGPYNEQFF
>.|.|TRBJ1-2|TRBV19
TGTGCCAGTAGTATAGGAGCCAGGGGAAAGAGTAACTATGGCTACACCTTC
CASSIGARGKSNYGYTF
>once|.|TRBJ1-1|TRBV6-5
TGTGCCAGCAGTTATGGACAGCGCTCTGAAGCTTTCTTT
CASSYGQRSEAFF
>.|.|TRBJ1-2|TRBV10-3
TGTGCCATCAGCTCCCTCTATGGCTACACCTTC
CAISSLYGYTF
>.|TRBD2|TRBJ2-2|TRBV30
TGTGCCTGGAGGCCGGGACTAGCGGGGGTGTGGACCGGGGAGCTGTTTTTT
CAWRPGLAGVWTGELFF
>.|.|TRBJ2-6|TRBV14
TGTGCCAGCAGCCACTTTGGGGCCAACGTCCTGACTTTC
CASSHFGANVLTF
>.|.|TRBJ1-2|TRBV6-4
TGTGCCAGCAGATCGGATTCGGTCTCAACGGGAGGCTACACCTTC
CASRSDSVSTGGYTF
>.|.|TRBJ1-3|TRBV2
TGTGCCAGCAGTGACCCTTCTGGAAACACCATATATTTT
CASSDPSGNTIYF
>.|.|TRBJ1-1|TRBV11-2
TGTGCCAGCAGCCCCGGAGCAGATGAAGCTTTCTTT
CASSPGADEAFF
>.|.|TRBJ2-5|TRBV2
TGTGCCAGCAGATTACACGAGACCCAGTACTTC
CASRLHETQYF
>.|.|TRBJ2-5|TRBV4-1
TGCGCCAGCAGACCCTTTGGGGCGGGGACCCGGGAGACCCAGTACTTC
CASRPFGAGTRETQYF
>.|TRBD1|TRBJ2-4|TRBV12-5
TGTGCTAGTGGCCTCGGACAGGGGGACATTCAGTACTTC
CASGLGQGDIQYF
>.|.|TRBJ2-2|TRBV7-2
TGTGCCAGCAGCTTTTGGCGGGGATACACCGGGGAGCTGTTTTTT
CASSFWRGYTGELFF
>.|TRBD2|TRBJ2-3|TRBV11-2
TGTGCCAGCAGTTTTGAAGCGGGGGGGCCAGATACGCAGTATTTT
CASSFEAGGPDTQYF
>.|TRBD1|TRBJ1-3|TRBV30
TGTGCCTGGAGTCTTGGGACAGCCGGAAACACCATATATTTT
CAWSLGTAGNTIYF
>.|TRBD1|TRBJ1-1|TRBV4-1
TGCGCCAGCAGCCCAATGGACAGGGAGAACACTGAAGCTTTCTTT
CASSPMDRENTEAFF
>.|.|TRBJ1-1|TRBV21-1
TGTGCCAGCAGCCCCAGGGGCTCGTGGGACACTGAAGCTTTCTTT
CASSPRGSWDTEAFF
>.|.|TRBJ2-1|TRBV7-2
TGTGCCAGCAGCTTAGTGTATAGGGGGGGCGCGGGGAATGAGCAGTTCTTC
CASSLVYRGGAGNEQFF
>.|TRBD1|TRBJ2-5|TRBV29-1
TGCAGCGTTTGGAGGACAGGGGGCGCAGAGACCCAGTACTTC
CSVWRTGGAETQYF
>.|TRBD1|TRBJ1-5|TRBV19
TGTGCCAGTACACCGGGACAGGGGAATCAGCCCCAGCATTTT
CASTPGQGNQPQHF
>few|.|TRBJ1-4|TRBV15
TGTGCCACCAGCAGAGACTACCCCCGGCGGACAACTAATGAAAAACTGTTTTTT
CATSRDYPRRTTNEKLFF
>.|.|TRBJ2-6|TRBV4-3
TGCGCCAGCAGCCAAGCTCCTTGGGGGGTAGGAACTGGGGCCAACGTCCTGACTTTC
CASSQAPWGVGTGANVLTF
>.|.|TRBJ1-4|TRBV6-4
TGTGCCAGCAGTGACACACCTCGCGGGGGAGAGTGGTCAGGAGAAAAACTGTTTTTT
CASSDTPRGGEWSGEKLFF
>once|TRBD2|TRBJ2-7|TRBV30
TGTGCCTCCACTCCCCCGGGGGAGGGGCACTACGAGCAGTACTTC
CASTPPGEGHYEQYF
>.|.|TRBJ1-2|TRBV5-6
TGTGCCAGCAGCATAGGACGGACTATAGGCTACACCTTC
CASSIGRTIGYTF
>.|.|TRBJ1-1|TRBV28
TGTGCCAGCCTCAGGAACACTGAAGCTTTCTTT
CASLRNTEAFF
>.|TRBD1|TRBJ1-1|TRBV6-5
TGTGCCAGCAGGGAGCAGGGGGCGCCGAGCACTGAAGCTTTCTTT
CASREQGAPSTEAFF
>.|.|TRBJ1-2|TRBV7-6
.
CASSFGSGARTF
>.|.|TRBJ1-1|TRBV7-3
TGTGCCAGCAGCTCTAGTCCTGGCACTGAAGCTTTCTTT
CASSSSPGTEAFF
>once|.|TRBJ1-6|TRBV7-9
TGTGCCAGCAGCTCTTACGCGGATTATAATTCACCCCTCCACTTT
CASSSYADYNSPLHF
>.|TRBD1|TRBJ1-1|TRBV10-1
TGCGCCAGCAGCCTCGACAGGGCGTACACTGAAGCTTTCTTT
CASSLDRAYTEAFF
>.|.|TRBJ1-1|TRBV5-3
TGTGCCAGAAGCTTGGGACACTCGAACACTGAAGCTTTCTTT
CARSLGHSNTEAFF
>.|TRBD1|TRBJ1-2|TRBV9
TGTGCCAGCAATCAAGACGGGACAGCTGCTAACTATGGCTACACCTTC
CASNQDGTAANYGYTF
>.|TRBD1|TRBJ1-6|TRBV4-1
TGCGCCAGCAGCCGTACACAGGGGATAAATTCACCCCTCCACTTT
CASSRTQGINSPLHF
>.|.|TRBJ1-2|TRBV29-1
TGCAGCGTCCCTAGGGACAACCACCGGCATGGCTACACCTTC
CSVPRDNHRHGYTF
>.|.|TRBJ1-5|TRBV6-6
TGTGCCAGCAGAGCCCTCGTTACCAATCAGCCCCAGCATTTT
CASRALVTNQPQHF
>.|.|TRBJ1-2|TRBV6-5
TGTGCCAGCAGTTACGAGCGGGTCTATGGCTACACCTTC
CASSYERVYGYTF
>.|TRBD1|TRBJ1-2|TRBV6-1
TGTGCCAGCAGTGAAACCGGGACAGGGTTCTATGGCTACACCTTC
CASSETGTGFYGYTF
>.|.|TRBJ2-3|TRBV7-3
TGTGCCAGCAGCTTGAGGGGACTCACAGATACGCAGTATTTT
CASSLRGLTDTQYF
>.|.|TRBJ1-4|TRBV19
TGTGCCAGTAGGAAGGACAGAGGAGGTGAAAAACTGTTTTTT
CASRKDRGGEKLFF
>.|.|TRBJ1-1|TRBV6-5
TGTGCCAGCAGTGAATCAACTCGAACTGAAGCTTTCTTT
CASSESTRTEAFF
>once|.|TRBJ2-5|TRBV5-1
TGCGCCAGCAGCGCGGACAGTCCGGTAGGAGAGACCCAGTACTTC
CASSADSPVGETQYF
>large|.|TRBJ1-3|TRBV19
TGTGCCAGTCGTCCCTTTTCTGGAAACACCATATATTTT
CASRPFSGNTIYF
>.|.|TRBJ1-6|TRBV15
TGTGCCACCGAGGGGGAAAGAAGTTCACCCCTCCACTTT
CATEGERSSPLHF
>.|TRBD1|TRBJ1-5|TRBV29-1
TGCAGCGTTTCAACAGGGGGAAGAGGCGATCAGCCCCAGCATTTT
CSVSTGGRGDQPQHF
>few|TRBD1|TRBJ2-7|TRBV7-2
TGTGCCAGCAGCTTAGTCGGGCAGGGGGCGCTTTCTGACGAGCAGTACTTC
CASSLVGQGALSDEQYF